A single T cell receptor beta chain is shown here with its context. Its antigen remains unknown. Donors in the study were healthy people who gave bone marrow. This sample was included in a study of cytomegalovirus exposure and HLA in healthy donors. On the study more broadly: In an earlier analysis, 95 million to 140 million unique TCR beta sequences were found from some 200 million T cells. Study observations and caveats: Some V segments (TRBV6-2 and TRBV6-3 among them) were excluded as indistinguishable. From TCR beta sequences, most subjects' HLA-A and HLA-B alleles were reportedly predicted accurately.

With V trimmed by 6 bases and J by 5 bases, 6 bases remained unmatched. The CDR3 runs to 14 residues. Germline V gives CDR1 MDHEN, CDR2 SYDVKM. 13 Jbeta primers and 60 Vbeta primers were used for the PCR. Method: immunoSEQ multiplex PCR; TCRdb's copy keeps in-frame clones and lacks some. This sample's clone table lists tens of thousands of clones. The sequenced sample was PBMCs. The sequence was obtained from a man aged 18 to 30 in good health and CMV-seropositive. V usage is TRBV28 and J usage is TRBJ1-1, with TRBD1 identical over 10 bases. Here the CDR3 DNA reads TGTGCCAGCAGACGGCCGGGACAGGGGACTGAAGCTTTCTTT. Its protein is CASRRPGQGTEAFF.